This entry concerns a single T cell receptor beta chain. Germline lookup yields CDR1 SNHLY and CDR2 FYNNEI. CDR3 length: 11 amino acids. The V end lost 8 bases, the J end lost 12 bases, and 14 bases lay between the germline ends. Under the authors' procedure: By means of reference gene primer amplification, nucleated cell counts were estimated. The data were produced by immunoSEQ multiplex PCR, yet TCRdb's version contains in-frame clones alone and is incomplete. That table gives V, J and clone size, and the DNA gave D and trimming. This sample has some 260,000 clones, with under 90% found just once. This sample is part of a study of blood T cell repertoires in COVID-19. Looking at the study overall: COVID-19 samples from acute and convalescent phases originated in the United States, Italy and Spain. In each case, the material was cDNA or gDNA derived from T cells, B-cell-depleted T cells, or PBMCs.

What was sequenced was PBMCs or T cells enriched from blood (not recorded which). The rearrangement joins TRBV2 to TRBJ2-1; possibly TRBD1 for D (5 bases). This clonotype was sampled from a man aged 25 to 40 with acute COVID-19. CDR3 amino acids: CASQAGRGQFF. The CDR3 region has the DNA TGTGCCAGCCAAGCTGGTAGGGGGCAGTTCTTC.